The clone carrying this T cell receptor (beta chain) has a count of ten or more. Its antigen is not known. Researchers attached unique molecular identifiers to individual cDNA molecules. TCRdb re-called the 5' RACE reads through MiXCR, storing one row per CDR3 protein. The sample lists under 60,000 distinct CDR3 sequences, about a tenth occurring once. These data originate in a study of early T cells in non-severe SARS-CoV-2 infection. Study at large: Chains were unpaired, as sequencing was done on bulk RNA from unsorted whole blood.

Study-level results: There was a bias toward anti-spike CD8 responses in VDJdb matching, which missed private and CD4 specificities.

The CDR3 loop spans 14 amino acids. V dropped 5 bases and J dropped 3 bases, with 13 bases sitting between them. Sample: whole blood. This clonotype originated in an adult who was a healthcare worker with PCR-confirmed SARS-CoV-2 infection or an uninfected control (not recorded which). The rearrangement uses TRBV12-3 or TRBV12-4 and TRBJ2-5; a weak D match, TRBD2 (5 bases). In nucleotides, the CDR3 is TGTGCCAGCAGTCCCGGCGGGCAGAAAGAGACCCAGTACTTC. Translating gives CASSPGGQKETQYF.